Shown below are 6 T cell receptor beta chains from a single sample sequenced in a study of control samples from healthy donors and cancer patients. Produced via immunoSEQ multiplex PCR; TCRdb's table is partial and in-frame only. The sample has roughly 80,000 clones, roughly 90% seen once. Sequencing was performed on PBMCs. The receptors were gathered from a woman aged 55-70 years with head and neck cancer.

Written as DNA, the CDR3 is TGTGCCAGCAGTTTGGCGACAGAAACAAACACTGAAGCTTTCTTT. Protein: CASSLATETNTEAFF. This chain joins TRBV28 and TRBJ1-1; maybe TRBD1 (5 bases). From germline, CDR1 is MDHEN and CDR2 SYDVKM. V shed 3 bases and J shed 2 bases, with 13 bases lying between them. The CDR3 length is 15 residues.

The J gene is TRBJ1-4, the V gene TRBV11-1; D is unresolved. Trimming removed 4 bases at V and 7 bases at J, with 16 bases between. The germline gives CDR1 SGHAT, CDR2 FQDESV (reference sequence). The CDR3 extends over 15 amino acids. The CDR3 sequence is CASSSHQEAPEKLFF. The DNA for the CDR3 is TGTGCCAGCAGCTCGCACCAGGAGGCGCCTGAAAAACTGTTTTTT.

The chain uses TRBV28 and TRBJ1-4; TRBD1 matches at 9 bases. Germline lookup yields CDR1 MDHEN and CDR2 SYDVKM. V gave up 4 bases and J gave up 0 bases; unmatched junction bases: 15. The CDR3 extends over 20 amino acids. CDR3 sequence: CASSYGKMDRGSATNEKLFF. CDR3 nucleotide sequence: TGTGCCAGCAGTTACGGGAAAATGGACAGGGGAAGTGCAACTAATGAAAAACTGTTTTTT.

The chain recombines TRBV12-3 or TRBV12-4 with TRBJ2-1; no reliable D call. CDR3 length equals 13 residues. Trimming stripped 3 bases from V and 4 bases from J, with 7 bases between. CDR3 bases: TGTGCCAGCAGTTTTGGATCTTACAATGAGCAGTTCTTC. It encodes CASSFGSYNEQFF.

The chain employs TRBV30 and TRBJ2-7, with D possibly being TRBD1 (6 bases). V was cut by 2 bases and J by 5 bases, with 7 bases left in between. The CDR3 is 11 residues long. CDR1 and CDR2 from the germline V gene are GTSNPN and SVGIG (reference sequence). The CDR3 coding sequence is TGTGCCTGGAGTCGACAGGACGAGCAGTACTTC. Translated, it gives CAWSRQDEQYF.

The V and J genes are TRBV7-6 and TRBJ2-2, with D possibly TRBD1 on 5 matching bases. Germline V gene lookup returns CDR1 SGHVS and CDR2 FNYEAQ. This CDR3 has 14 residues. The ends were cut back, 1 base at V and 6 bases at J, with 9 bases in the middle. The CDR3: CASSLVGEAGELFF. DNA for the CDR3: TGTGCCAGCAGCTTAGTAGGGGAAGCCGGGGAGCTGTTTTTT. Variable domain in full (rest from reference TRBV7-6 and TRBJ2-2): GAGVSQSPRYKVTKRGQDVALRCDPISGHVSLYWYRQALGQGPEFLTYFNYEAQQDKSGLPNDRFSAERPEGSISTLTIQRTEQRDSAMYRCASSLVGEAGELFFGEGSRLTVL.